The text below deals with one TCR beta chain. What it binds is not known. MiXCR, applied by TCRdb to the reads, yields one record per CDR3 protein. This table holds approximately 160,000 distinct CDR3 sequences, roughly 15% found once. The sample is drawn from a study of T cell repertoires in cytomegalovirus infection. Study results and limitations: Carriage of CMV together with the relevant HLA was identifiable through cumulative public TCR beta family frequency. Clonotypes of TCR beta that were HLA-C-restricted and CMV-specific dominated the ex vivo response.

The length of the CDR3 is 13 residues. CDR1 is LNHDA and CDR2 is SQIVND in the germline V gene (reference sequence). Trimming took 1 base from V and 6 from J, leaving 7 bases between them. The sequenced sample was CD8+ T cells from PBMCs. The rearrangement uses TRBV19 and TRBJ2-1; D uncertain. The receptor was derived from a human donor in good health (CMV status not recorded). Some clones in this sample may be carry-over from other donors' samples. The CDR3 spells CASSIGTVNEQFF. CDR3 sequence (DNA): TGTGCCAGTAGTATAGGGACGGTCAATGAGCAGTTCTTC.